The T cell receptor (beta chain) under discussion was sequenced for a study of blood T cell repertoires in COVID-19. This CDR3 has 12 amino acids. Trimming left V 5 bases short and J 1 base short, with 7 bases between. CDR1 and CDR2 from the germline V gene are SGHNT and YYREEE (reference sequence). Cohort assignment relied on participant-reported clinical history. Method: immunoSEQ multiplex PCR; TCRdb's copy keeps in-frame clones and lacks some. The data hold over 130,000 clones, with 84% observed a single time. The chain joins TRBV5-4 to TRBJ2-7; D may be TRBD2 (5 bases). The material sequenced was PBMCs or T cells enriched from blood (not recorded which). The receptor comes from a man in his fifties in a cohort exposed to, infected with or recovered from COVID-19 (not recorded which). In DNA form, the CDR3 reads TGTGCCAGCAGTCGGGGTTCCTACGAGCAGTACTTC. Translation gives CASSRGSYEQYF. The complete variable domain, with remaining parts taken from reference TRBV5-4 and TRBJ2-7, reads ETGVTQSPTHLIKTRGQQVTLRCSSQSGHNTVSWYQQALGQGPQFIFQYYREEENGRGNFPPRFSGLQFPNYSSELNVNALELDDSALYLCASSRGSYEQYFGPGTRLTVT.